This T cell receptor beta chain was identified during a study of T cell repertoires in cytomegalovirus infection. Each CDR3 protein is one row after TCRdb ran MiXCR on the reads. The sample lists 750,000 to 900,000 distinct CDR3 sequences, 29% seen once, with less than 15% in the top ten. V gave up 4 bases and J gave up 10 bases, with 20 bases separating them. CDR3 size: 16 residues. Germline V gene sequence: CDR1 SGHDN, CDR2 FVKESK. Concerning this clonotype: The antigen is undetermined.

The sequence came from a human donor in good health (CMV status not recorded). Some clones in this sample may be carry-over from other donors' samples. The material sequenced was cultured CD8+ T cells from PBMCs, taken from culture after CMV antigen stimulation. This rearrangement joins TRBV14 to TRBJ1-6; possible D gene TRBD1, 5 bases. The CDR3 is CASSLRTTGVTSPLHF. In DNA form, the CDR3 reads TGTGCCAGCAGCCTCCGGACGACGGGGGTTACCTCACCCCTCCACTTT.